This T cell receptor (beta chain) was sequenced during a study of regulatory T cells in long-lasting Graves disease. V was shortened by 4 bases and J by 2 bases, with 6 bases between the two germline ends. This CDR3 is 12 amino acids long. Germline V CDR1 and CDR2: MNHEY, SVGEGT. As to time point: newly diagnosed GD, antithyroid drugs for less than 3 months. RNA isolated from PBMCs was used to make the TCR library. A blood draw put nine milliliters of peripheral blood into EDTA tubes. This clonotype was observed many times. Assembly of TCR beta libraries relied on iRepertoire HTBI primers together with Arm-PCR of CDR3 regions. MiXCR was run by TCRdb on the multiplex PCR reads, yielding one entry per CDR3 protein. The table lists around 400,000 distinct CDR3 sequences, 14% to 15% of them singletons. The same specimen was also included in a second study, on T cells in Graves' hyperthyroidism and ophthalmopathy.

V and J are TRBV6-2 or TRBV6-3 and TRBJ2-7; D is possibly TRBD1 or TRBD2 (5 bases each). The source was peripheral blood mononuclear cells (PBMCs), collected at new diagnosis, from a patient treated with antithyroid drugs. This clonotype was sampled from a woman aged 40 to 50 with Graves disease. DNA for the CDR3: TGTGCCAGCAGTTCGGGACCCTACGAGCAGTACTTC. Protein sequence: CASSSGPYEQYF.